The source of this T cell receptor (beta chain) is a study of cytomegalovirus exposure and HLA in healthy donors. Amplification used 60 Vbeta primers and 13 Jbeta primers. Using immunoSEQ multiplex PCR, the repertoire was profiled, and TCRdb retains in-frame clones only, with some absent. Its table lists some 200,000 clones. For this clone: Its target is unknown.

Study-wide points: The classifier was said to identify cytomegalovirus status with high specificity and sensitivity. An Asian-associated ancestry cluster reportedly showed fewer N-insertions than the roughly 670-donor mean in a later analysis.

V lost 0 bases, J lost 4 bases, and 10 bases lay in between. The V gene's germline CDR1 is SGDLS and CDR2 YYNGEE. The CDR3 length is 14 residues. This clonotype originated in a man in his thirties or forties in good health and CMV-seronegative. The sample taken for sequencing was PBMCs. J is TRBJ1-1 and V is TRBV9; the D is unclear. CDR3 DNA sequence: TGTGCCAGCAGCGTAGGGGCCAGCAGCACTGAAGCTTTCTTT. Translating gives CASSVGASSTEAFF.